This entry is about one T cell receptor beta chain. No antigen is known for it. Autoimmune disease history or systemic immunosuppression disqualified patients. The table came from immunoSEQ multiplex PCR; TCRdb's copy has only in-frame clones and leaves some out. The sample consists of about 80,000 clones, roughly four fifths of them appearing once. The data were taken from a study of OX40 agonist ivuxolimab in advanced cancers. Findings and caveats of the study: In general, CD8+ T cells held more expanded clones than CD4+ did, on average. In the 0.1 to 3.0 mg/kg range, CD4+ and CD8+ blood T cells had expanded clonally by week 6. Low normalized clonal expansion also occurred in some nonresponding patients.

This CDR3 comprises 15 residues. With V trimmed by 5 bases and J by 6 bases, 8 bases remained unmatched. Germline V gives CDR1 KGHSH, CDR2 LQKENI. This sequence originates from an adult with an advanced solid tumor such as melanoma, head and neck, liver or kidney cancer. The chain recombines TRBV18 with TRBJ2-2; 8 bases map to TRBD1. The sequencing here drew on CD4+ or CD8+ T cells sorted from blood, taken in a trial of the OX40 agonist ivuxolimab. CDR3 sequence: CASSSTRGLAGELFF. Here the CDR3 DNA reads TGTGCCAGCTCATCAACCAGGGGGCTGGCCGGGGAGCTGTTTTTT.